These 5 T cell receptor beta chains were sequenced from one sample in a study of metastatic and nonmetastatic thyroid tumors. TCRdb reprocessed the PCR reads using MiXCR. The profile shows about 14,000 clones, around 28% of them singletons. There were no patients who had received any treatment before thyroid surgery. Sample: tumor tissue. The receptors here all came from a female donor with papillary thyroid cancer or a benign thyroid nodule (not recorded which). Some clones in this sample may be carry-over from other donors' samples.

CDR3 residues: CASSFGQGATFDTQYF. The CDR3 DNA reads as TGCGCCAGCAGCTTCGGACAGGGCGCGACATTTGATACGCAGTATTTT. The chain recombines TRBV5-1 with TRBJ2-3, with 8 positions matching TRBD1. The germline V gene encodes CDR1 SGHRS and CDR2 YFSETQ. CDR3 length: 16 residues. Trimming at V came to 2 bases and at J to 6 bases, leaving 11 bases not matched to a gene.

In this sample, this clone is medium-sized. The gene calls are TRBV6-2 or TRBV6-3 and TRBJ1-2; D not certain. Germline CDR1 is MNHEY and CDR2 is SVGEGT. The CDR3 totals 16 residues. Trimming took 5 bases from V and 4 from J, leaving 20 bases between them. CDR3 sequence: CASSPQTAFRFYGYTF. DNA for the CDR3: TGTGCCAGCAGTCCGCAGACTGCATTTCGGTTCTATGGCTACACCTTC.

The chain joins TRBV28 to TRBJ1-2; D gene uncertain. Deletions cut 7 bases from V and 5 bases from J, with 8 bases between. The CDR3 extends over 11 amino acids. Germline V gene sequence: CDR1 MDHEN, CDR2 SYDVKM. CDR3 nucleotide sequence: TGTGCCAGCAAAGCTGATTATGGCTACACCTTC. This sequence encodes CASKADYGYTF.

This clone showed up just a few times. The V call is TRBV6-1, the J call TRBJ2-1, with TRBD2 matching 12 bases. CDR1 and CDR2 from the germline V gene are MNHNS and SASEGT. This CDR3 has 15 residues. The V gene end was trimmed by 6 bases and the J gene end by 7 bases; junction bases not matched to a gene: 7. The CDR3 DNA is TGTGCCAGCAGCCCTTCTAGCGGGAGGGGGAATGAGCAGTTCTTC. This sequence encodes CASSPSSGRGNEQFF.

The CDR3 region has the DNA TGTGCCAGCAGCCCCGGCCCCGTTCCGTACTTC. Translation gives CASSPGPVPYF. The V and J genes are TRBV3-1 and TRBJ2-5; D uncertain. The germline CDR1 and CDR2 sequences are LGHDT and YNNKEL (reference sequence). V was shortened by 4 bases and J by 13 bases, with 13 bases between the two germline ends. The CDR3 runs 11 residues.